The sequence of this T cell receptor beta chain was determined in a study of shared clonotypes between healthy human individuals. Sequencing was performed with immunoSEQ multiplex PCR; in TCRdb, only in-frame clones are kept and a portion is missing. The sample shows 2 million to 2.5 million clones, approximately 96% of them seen only once. The source of this sequence is a young man in good health. Sequenced input: naive CD4+ T cells sorted from blood. Subset of the sample: CD45RA+ positively selected.

CDR3 bases: TGTGCCAGCAGCTTGGTCTCAGGGGGTACCAGATGGCAGTACTTC. Its protein product is CASSLVSGGTRWQYF. This chain connects TRBV5-6 to TRBJ2-7; 7 nucleotides match TRBD1. CDR3 length: 15 residues. V lost 0 bases, J lost 9 bases, and 12 bases stayed unmatched. The germline V gene has CDR1 SGHDT and CDR2 YYEEEE.